The 16 T cell receptor beta chains below were found in one sample sequenced in a study of T cells after yellow fever vaccination (dated by TCRdb to between 2018 and 2021). Libraries were built with 5' RACE. The listed sequencing device is Illumina HiSeq 2500. The public reads were quality trimmed at Q25 with fastp and then assembled into clones with MiXCR by TCRdb, keeping productive beta chains. Each entry is one CDR3 protein sequence, shown with its most common DNA and genes. For this sample the table gives 550,000 to 750,000 distinct CDR3 sequences, of which approximately 12% were detected only once. About 14% of the sample is in the top ten clones. The treatment or condition label, read with the paper, signifies: live attenuated yellow fever vaccine strain. This sample comprised PBMCs, obtained on the day of the yellow fever booster vaccination. These receptors were taken from a man aged 25-45 years who received the YFV17D yellow fever vaccine.

The rearrangement links TRBV11-2 to TRBJ2-5; D is undetermined. CDR1 and CDR2 (germline): SGHAT, FQNNGV. The ends were cut back, 5 bases at V and 1 base at J, with 17 bases in the middle. The CDR3 runs 16 residues. The CDR3 sequence is CASSPFLTGFQETQYF. The DNA of the CDR3 is TGTGCCAGCAGCCCTTTTCTCACTGGATTCCAAGAGACCCAGTACTTC. The complete variable domain, with remaining parts taken from reference TRBV11-2 and TRBJ2-5, reads EAGVAQSPRYKIIEKRQSVAFWCNPISGHATLYWYQQILGQGPKLLIQFQNNGVVDDSQLPKDRFSAERLKGVDSTLKIQPAKLEDSAVYLCASSPFLTGFQETQYFGPGTRLLVL.

The chain recombines TRBV7-2 with TRBJ2-3; 8 bases fit TRBD2. This CDR3 comprises 16 residues. Germline CDR1 is SGHTA and CDR2 is FQGNSA. J was trimmed by 1 base and V by 5 bases; bases with no gene match: 8. CDR3 sequence: CASSAWGAGGTDTQYF. The CDR3 bases are TGTGCCAGCAGCGCTTGGGGAGCGGGGGGCACAGATACGCAGTATTTT.

The rearrangement uses TRBV18 and TRBJ1-5; 7 positions agree with TRBD1. V shed 6 bases and J 8 bases; nucleotides not matched to a gene: 4. Germline V CDR1 and CDR2: KGHSH, LQKENI. There are 12 residues in the CDR3. CDR3 in DNA: TGTGCCAGCTCTAGGGGGCAAAAGCCCCAGCATTTT. Protein sequence: CASSRGQKPQHF.

The chain uses TRBV7-3 and TRBJ2-2; D is unresolved. This CDR3 is built from 14 residues. V lost 3 bases, J lost 4 bases, and 9 bases lay in between. CDR1 and CDR2 (germline): SGHTA, FQGTGA. The CDR3 region has the DNA TGTGCCAGCAGCTTTGGTAGGGCCACCGGGGAGCTGTTTTTT. Its protein is CASSFGRATGELFF.

The chain carries TRBV6-1 and TRBJ2-3; 7 bases align to TRBD2. The CDR3 covers 16 residues. The germline V gene encodes CDR1 MNHNS and CDR2 SASEGT. Trimming took 6 bases from V and 4 from J; bases not matched to a gene: 13. This CDR3 is CASSPGWRESSDTQYF. In nucleotides, the CDR3 is TGTGCCAGCAGCCCAGGCTGGCGGGAGAGCTCAGATACGCAGTATTTT.

Note on this clonotype: A much larger clone is a single base away; this may be a read error. This sequence joins TRBV11-2 and TRBJ2-7, with D perhaps TRBD1 (5 bases). CDR1 is SGHAT, CDR2 FQNNGV, per germline. The CDR3 covers 13 residues. V was trimmed by 4 bases and J by 2 bases, leaving 9 bases between them. The CDR3 DNA follows: TGTGCCAGCAGCTCGACAGTTACCTACGAGCAGTACTTC. Its protein is CASSSTVTYEQYF.

This clonotype was seen a few times. The chain uses TRBV12-3 or TRBV12-4 and TRBJ2-2; either TRBD1 or TRBD2 may fit D (5 bases each). This CDR3 comprises 13 residues. Trimming removed 3 bases from V and 6 bases from J, with 8 bases in between. The CDR3 DNA follows: TGTGCCAGCAGTTTGGGGGACGCCGGGGAGCTGTTTTTT. It yields the protein CASSLGDAGELFF.

The V and J genes are TRBV5-5 and TRBJ2-1; TRBD1 or TRBD2 may be the D gene (5 bases each). From germline, CDR1 is SGHKS and CDR2 YYEKEE (reference sequence). This CDR3 contains 17 residues. V lost 4 bases to trimming and J lost 3 bases, with 20 bases between them. The CDR3 bases are TGTGCCAGCAGCCCGAGGGGAGCCGGGGCCGACTACAATGAGCAGTTCTTC. Its protein is CASSPRGAGADYNEQFF.

The rearrangement joins TRBV20-1 to TRBJ2-1, with D uncertain. Trimming pared 4 bases from V and 6 bases from J, leaving 10 bases between. The germline gives CDR1 DFQATT, CDR2 SNEGSKA (reference sequence). The CDR3 runs to 12 residues. The CDR3 bases are TGCAGTGCTATTACCCCCCCCAATGAGCAGTTCTTC. Its protein product is CSAITPPNEQFF.

This chain connects TRBV27 to TRBJ2-1; 8 bases fit TRBD2. The junction had 12 bases not matched to a gene; V was cut back by 8 bases and J by 6 bases. Germline CDR1 and CDR2: MNHEY and SMNVEV (reference sequence). The CDR3 has 15 amino acids. The chain's CDR3 is CASVRGGTSGNEQFF. CDR3 DNA sequence: TGTGCCAGCGTCCGTGGGGGGACTAGTGGCAATGAGCAGTTCTTC.

V gene TRBV27 combines with J gene TRBJ2-5, with 12 bases matching TRBD2. Germline V lookup: CDR1 MNHEY, CDR2 SMNVEV (reference sequence). Unmatched junction bases numbered 7, after V lost 6 bases and J lost 5 bases. The CDR3 spans 15 residues. The CDR3 DNA follows: TGTGCCAGCAGCATCTCTAGCGGGAGGGGGGAGACCCAGTACTTC. It encodes CASSISSGRGETQYF.

This clonotype was observed a handful of times. J is TRBJ2-1 and V is TRBV30; D remains ambiguous. The CDR3 covers 11 residues. The germline V gene encodes CDR1 GTSNPN and CDR2 SVGIG (reference sequence). Trimming removed 1 base at V and 12 bases at J, with 10 bases between. CDR3 sequence reads: CAWSDLGGQFF. DNA for the CDR3: TGTGCCTGGAGTGACTTGGGCGGGCAGTTCTTC.

This clonotype has more than one count but fewer than ten. V and J are TRBV5-5 and TRBJ2-5; D gene unclear. V lost 0 bases to trimming and J lost 4 bases, with 16 bases between them. Germline values: CDR1 SGHKS, CDR2 YYEKEE (reference sequence). This CDR3 is 16 amino acids long. In DNA form, the CDR3 reads TGTGCCAGCAGCTTGGTTGGCTTCACCATAGGAGAGACCCAGTACTTC. This encodes CASSLVGFTIGETQYF.

This clonotype has only a few counts. V is TRBV20-1 and J is TRBJ2-5; possibly TRBD2 for D (5 bases). Trimming left V 4 bases short and J 5 bases short, with 8 bases between. This CDR3 is built from 11 residues. The V gene's germline CDR1 is DFQATT and CDR2 SNEGSKA (reference sequence). CDR3 bases: TGCAGTGCTATCGGCGGGGAGACCCAGTACTTC. This codes for CSAIGGETQYF.

This clonotype was observed a handful of times. CDR3 in amino acids: CASSPQGTIAGPIEGYF. CDR3 coding DNA: TGTGCCAGCAGCCCCCAAGGGACTATAGCGGGCCCCATAGAGGGGTACTTC. The rearrangement uses TRBV7-8 and TRBJ2-7; 7 bases match TRBD2. Germline CDR1 reads SGHVS; CDR2 reads FQNEAQ. V shed 5 bases, J shed 12 bases, and the junction held 25 bases outside the gene matches. The CDR3 is 17 amino acids.

This clonotype appeared a few times. The chain is built from TRBV6-5 and TRBJ2-5; D gene unclear. V lost 1 base and J 4 bases, leaving 13 bases between the germline ends. Germline-derived CDR1 and CDR2 are MNHEY and SVGAGI. The CDR3 contains 15 residues. CDR3 nucleotide sequence: TGTGCCAGCAGTTACTTCGGCCTAGGTGGAGAGACCCAGTACTTC. Translation gives CASSYFGLGGETQYF.